Listed here are 27 T cell receptor beta chains from one sample, sequenced in a study of early T cells in non-severe SARS-CoV-2 infection. TCRdb re-analysed the 5' RACE reads in MiXCR, keeping a single row per CDR3 protein. The data show about 50,000 distinct CDR3 sequences, about 9.3% seen once. Sequencing was performed on whole blood. The receptors here all came from an adult who was a healthcare worker with PCR-confirmed SARS-CoV-2 infection or an uninfected control (not recorded which).

This clonotype was counted at least ten times. The gene calls are TRBV7-9 and TRBJ1-1; a weak D match, TRBD1 (5 bases). CDR1 and CDR2 from the germline V gene are SEHNR and FQNEAQ (reference sequence). The V end was cut by 0 bases, the J end by 1 base, with 9 bases between. The CDR3 is 15 amino acids. CDR3: CASSLAGGQNTEAFF. CDR3 coding DNA: TGTGCCAGCAGCTTAGCCGGGGGTCAGAACACTGAAGCTTTCTTT.

V and J are TRBV12-3 or TRBV12-4 and TRBJ2-2, with TRBD2 matching 14 bases. J was trimmed by 8 bases and V by 6 bases; bases with no gene match: 8. The CDR3 covers 16 residues. The CDR3 nucleotides are TGTGCCAGCAGGGGTGGGACTAGCGGGAGATTGGGGGAGCTGTTTTTT. This encodes CASRGGTSGRLGELFF.

This clonotype was counted between two and nine times. The chain carries TRBV7-2 and TRBJ2-2; D is unclear. Germline CDR1 is SGHTA and CDR2 is FQGNSA. V lost 1 base to trimming and J lost 7 bases, with 13 bases between them. The length of the CDR3 is 15 residues. The CDR3 DNA is TGTGCCAGCAGCTTAGACCTGCCGCGTTTCGGGGAGCTGTTTTTT. It codes for CASSLDLPRFGELFF.

The J gene is TRBJ1-5, the V gene TRBV4-2, with D perhaps TRBD1 (5 bases). This CDR3 contains 15 residues. Looked up from germline, CDR1 is LGHNA and CDR2 is YNFKEQ. The V gene lost 2 bases and the J gene lost 0 bases, with 8 bases spanning the gap. CDR3 nucleotide sequence: TGTGCCAGCAGCCAAAGCGGGGCTAGCAATCAGCCCCAGCATTTT. Protein product: CASSQSGASNQPQHF.

In this sample, this clonotype turned up many times. J is TRBJ2-1 and V is TRBV24-1; 11 bases match TRBD2. V shed 2 bases and J 9 bases; nucleotides not matched to a gene: 8. There are 16 residues in the CDR3. Germline assignment: CDR1 KGHDR and CDR2 SFDVKD. CDR3 sequence reads: CATSDSWTSGWGEQFF. CDR3 nucleotide sequence: TGTGCCACCAGTGATTCCTGGACTAGCGGGTGGGGTGAGCAGTTCTTC.

This clonotype was detected ten times or more. This chain uses TRBV28 with TRBJ2-7, with a tentative D call TRBD1 (5 bases). The CDR3 has 12 residues. The V gene's germline CDR1 is MDHEN and CDR2 SYDVKM. V was pared by 6 bases and J by 0 bases, with 6 bases between. The CDR3 nucleotides are TGTGCCAGCAGGCAGGGCTCCTACGAGCAGTACTTC. Translation gives CASRQGSYEQYF. The full variable domain, rest sourced from reference TRBV28 and TRBJ2-7, is DVKVTQSSRYLVKRTGEKVFLECVQDMDHENMFWYRQDPGLGLRLIYFSYDVKMKEKGDIPEGYSVSREKKERFSLILESASTNQTSMYLCASRQGSYEQYFGPGTRLTVT.

This chain links TRBV18 with TRBJ2-7; a weak D match, TRBD2 (6 bases). Trimming left V 3 bases short and J 1 base short, with 10 bases between. CDR1 and CDR2 from the germline V gene are KGHSH and LQKENI. The length of the CDR3 is 14 residues. CDR3 sequence reads: CASSPEAGSYEQYF. The CDR3 DNA reads TGTGCCAGCTCACCCGAGGCGGGATCCTACGAGCAGTACTTC.

This clonotype was recorded many times. The rearrangement joins TRBV12-3 or TRBV12-4 to TRBJ2-7; a possible D gene is TRBD1 (6 bases). Trimming cost V 7 bases and J 3 bases, with 19 bases left between them. The CDR3 has 15 amino acids. The CDR3 sequence is CASKPGGAGDYEQYF. The CDR3 nucleotides are TGTGCCAGCAAACCTGGGGGCGCCGGAGACTACGAGCAGTACTTC.

CDR3 nucleotide sequence: TGTGCCAGCAGCTTAACAGGGGAACATGAGCTTACTGTGCAGTTCTTC. Translating it yields CASSLTGEHELTVQFF. The chain is built from TRBV7-3 and TRBJ2-1; tentatively, D is TRBD1 (5 bases). Trimming pared 0 bases from V and 12 bases from J, leaving 21 bases between. The CDR3 is 16 amino acids. The germline V gene encodes CDR1 SGHTA and CDR2 FQGTGA.

This clonotype has only a few counts. In nucleotides, the CDR3 is TGTGCCAGTAGTGCCCAACGACAGGGGAACTACGAGCAGTACTTC. Translated: CASSAQRQGNYEQYF. This rearrangement joins TRBV19 to TRBJ2-7, with 8 nucleotides matching TRBD1. The length of the CDR3 is 15 residues. In germline, CDR1 is LNHDA, CDR2 SQIVND (reference sequence). Trimming cost V 5 bases and J 3 bases; bases outside gene matches: 9.

This clonotype was counted many times. The J gene is TRBJ1-2, the V gene TRBV20-1; a possible D gene is TRBD1 (5 bases). The CDR3 spans 13 residues. Trimming pared 1 base from V and 6 bases from J, leaving 12 bases between. The germline CDR1 and CDR2 sequences are DFQATT and SNEGSKA (reference sequence). DNA for the CDR3: TGCAGTGCTAGAGCAGGGTACCTAGATGGCTACACCTTC. Encoded protein: CSARAGYLDGYTF.

The sample holds a few counts of this clonotype. CDR3 protein: CASSLGATGYEQYF. The CDR3 DNA is TGTGCCAGCAGCCTAGGGGCGACAGGGTACGAGCAGTACTTC. The V call is TRBV9, the J call TRBJ2-7, with 7 bases that match TRBD1. This CDR3 comprises 14 residues. V shed 4 bases, J shed 4 bases, and the junction held 8 bases outside the gene matches. Per the germline V gene, CDR1 is SGDLS and CDR2 is YYNGEE.

This clonotype has at least ten counts. This rearrangement joins TRBV7-9 to TRBJ1-1; D uncertain. Per germline, CDR1 SEHNR and CDR2 FQNEAQ (reference sequence). The CDR3 contains 12 residues. V lost 5 bases and J lost 11, with 15 bases in between. The CDR3 DNA is TGTGCCAGCAGCAGAGACTCTTACACTGCTTTCTTT. Protein product: CASSRDSYTAFF. Full variable domain (outside the CDR3, taken from reference TRBV7-9 and TRBJ1-1): DTGVSQNPRHKITKRGQNVTFRCDPISEHNRLYWYRQTLGQGPEFLTYFQNEAQLEKSRLLSDRFSAERPKGSFSTLEIQRTEQGDSAMYLCASSRDSYTAFFGQGTRLTVV.

This clonotype appeared many times. The rearrangement joins TRBV12-3 or TRBV12-4 to TRBJ2-1; no clear D gene. With 6 bases removed from V and 9 bases from J, the gap between germline ends came to 12 bases. The CDR3 is 12 residues long. CDR3 sequence: CASSQAPVEQFF. The DNA of the CDR3 is TGTGCCAGCAGCCAGGCCCCGGTTGAGCAGTTCTTC.

This clonotype has a handful of counts. V usage is TRBV28 and J usage is TRBJ2-4, with D tentatively TRBD1 (5 bases). The V gene's germline CDR1 is MDHEN and CDR2 SYDVKM. The CDR3 extends over 14 amino acids. Trimming stripped 3 bases from V and 3 bases from J, with 9 bases between. CDR3 residues: CASSFSRGKNIQYF. DNA of the CDR3: TGTGCCAGCAGTTTTAGTAGGGGCAAAAACATTCAGTACTTC.

This chain links TRBV11-2 with TRBJ2-7; D possibly corresponds to TRBD1 (6 bases). Germline V gene lookup returns CDR1 SGHAT and CDR2 FQNNGV. This CDR3 is built from 15 residues. With 1 base removed from V and 4 bases from J, the gap between germline ends came to 14 bases. Here the CDR3 DNA reads TGTGCCAGCAGCTTAGGGGACACCCGTGTTTACGAGCAGTACTTC. This translates into CASSLGDTRVYEQYF.

This clonotype was recorded many times. This chain uses TRBV27 with TRBJ1-6, with 7 positions matching TRBD1. CDR3 length equals 14 residues. Germline V gene lookup returns CDR1 MNHEY and CDR2 SMNVEV (reference sequence). J was trimmed by 7 bases and V by 6 bases; bases with no gene match: 6. The CDR3 bases are TGTGCCAGCAGCCTATCAGGGGGGAATTCACCCCTCCACTTT. This codes for CASSLSGGNSPLHF.

This sequence joins TRBV6-2 or TRBV6-3 and TRBJ2-7, with a possible D match to TRBD2 (5 bases). The germline gives CDR1 MNHEY, CDR2 SVGEGT. The CDR3 sequence is 16 residues long. Trimming cost V 0 bases and J 3 bases, with 15 bases left between them. The CDR3 region has the DNA TGTGCCAGCAGTTACTCCGCCAGCCCCGAGGGCTACGAGCAGTACTTC. It translates to CASSYSASPEGYEQYF.

This clonotype showed up many times. This sequence joins TRBV6-6 and TRBJ2-7, with TRBD1 matching over 9 bases. From germline, CDR1 is MNHNY and CDR2 SVGAGI (reference sequence). This CDR3 comprises 14 residues. J was trimmed by 7 bases and V by 7 bases; bases with no gene match: 11. In DNA form, the CDR3 reads TGTGCCAGCACTCCCGGGACAGGGATGGTGGAGCAGTACTTC. Translating it yields CASTPGTGMVEQYF.

V and J are TRBV5-4 and TRBJ1-1; possible D gene TRBD1, 6 bases. The germline V gene has CDR1 SGHNT and CDR2 YYREEE (reference sequence). The V and J ends lost 4 bases and 0 bases respectively, with 13 bases between them. This CDR3 contains 15 residues. In DNA, the CDR3 is TGTGCCAGCAGCAGAGACAGGCAATTGAACACTGAAGCTTTCTTT. Amino acid sequence: CASSRDRQLNTEAFF.

The genes are TRBV7-2 and TRBJ2-2, with D perhaps matching TRBD1 or TRBD2 (5 bases each). V dropped 6 bases and J dropped 1 base, with 12 bases sitting between them. The germline V gene has CDR1 SGHTA and CDR2 FQGNSA. The CDR3 contains 15 residues. CDR3 bases: TGTGCCAGCAGGACCGGGACGGAGAACACCGGGGAGCTGTTTTTT. Its translation is CASRTGTENTGELFF.

There are many counts of this clonotype. This chain uses TRBV12-3 or TRBV12-4 with TRBJ1-1, with 8 nucleotides matching TRBD1. The V gene end was trimmed by 7 bases and the J gene end by 4 bases; junction bases not matched to a gene: 8. The CDR3 totals 14 residues. The CDR3 DNA is TGTGCCAGCACCCGGACAGGGAGGGTCACTGAAGCTTTCTTT. It specifies CASTRTGRVTEAFF.

This clonotype was detected ten times or more. V gene TRBV2 combines with J gene TRBJ2-2; D possibly matches TRBD1 or TRBD2 (7 bases each). This CDR3 spans 13 amino acids. Looked up from germline, CDR1 is SNHLY and CDR2 is FYNNEI. The germline V and J ends were trimmed by 8 bases and 6 bases, with 13 bases remaining between them. The CDR3 is CASSQGGAGELFF. In nucleotides, the CDR3 is TGTGCCAGCTCCCAGGGGGGGGCCGGGGAGCTGTTTTTT.

This clonotype appeared a few times. The V call is TRBV27, the J call TRBJ2-2; no firm D call. Per germline, CDR1 MNHEY and CDR2 SMNVEV (reference sequence). CDR3 size: 14 residues. The ends were cut back, 6 bases at V and 1 base at J, with 9 bases in the middle. The CDR3 here is CASSLLVNTGELFF. CDR3 bases: TGTGCCAGCAGCCTCCTGGTGAACACCGGGGAGCTGTTTTTT.

The rearrangement uses TRBV6-5 and TRBJ2-6, with 9 bases aligning to TRBD1. The germline V gene has CDR1 MNHEY and CDR2 SVGAGI. This CDR3 contains 18 residues. V shed 5 bases, J shed 0 bases, and the junction held 8 bases outside the gene matches. The CDR3 here is CASSLRGQGHSGANVLTF. The CDR3, as DNA: TGTGCCAGCAGTCTGAGGGGACAGGGACACTCTGGGGCCAACGTCCTGACTTTC.

V usage is TRBV5-1 and J usage is TRBJ2-7, with 8 bases aligning to TRBD1. The CDR3 extends over 14 amino acids. Trimming cost V 1 base and J 2 bases; bases outside gene matches: 2. Germline V gene sequence: CDR1 SGHRS, CDR2 YFSETQ. The CDR3: CASSLSGQAYEQYF. The DNA of the CDR3 is TGCGCCAGCAGCTTGTCGGGACAGGCCTACGAGCAGTACTTC.

This clonotype was seen only a few times. CDR3 residues: CSVADRPNEKLFF. The CDR3 DNA follows: TGCAGCGTTGCGGACAGACCTAATGAAAAACTGTTTTTT. The chain couples TRBV29-1 to TRBJ1-4; tentatively, D is TRBD1 (6 bases). Trimming removed 4 bases from V and 3 bases from J, with 9 bases in between. Germline V lookup: CDR1 SQVTM, CDR2 ANQGSEA. The CDR3 contains 13 residues.